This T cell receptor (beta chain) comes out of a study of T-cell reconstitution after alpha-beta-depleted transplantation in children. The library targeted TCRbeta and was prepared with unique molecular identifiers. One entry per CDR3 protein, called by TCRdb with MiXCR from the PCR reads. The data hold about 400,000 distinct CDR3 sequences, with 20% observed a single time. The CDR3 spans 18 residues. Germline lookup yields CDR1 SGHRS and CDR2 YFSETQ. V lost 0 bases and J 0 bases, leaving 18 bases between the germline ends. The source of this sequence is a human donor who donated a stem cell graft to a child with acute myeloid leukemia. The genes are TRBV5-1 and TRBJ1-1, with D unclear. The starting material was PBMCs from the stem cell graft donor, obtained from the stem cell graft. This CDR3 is CASSLVPVYIELNTEAFF. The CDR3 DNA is TGCGCCAGCAGCTTGGTGCCGGTTTACATCGAGTTGAACACTGAAGCTTTCTTT.